A single sample gave rise to the 32 T cell receptor beta chains below, sequenced in a study of T-cell reconstitution after alpha-beta-depleted transplantation in children. It was with unique molecular identifiers that the TCRbeta library was prepared. Each CDR3 protein gets one entry after TCRdb re-called the PCR reads with MiXCR. The sample consists of around 250,000 distinct CDR3 sequences, approximately 8.9% of them appearing once. The sample here was PBMCs, mostly from graft donor cells, taken 180 days after TCRalphabeta/CD19-depleted stem cell transplant. Receptors were obtained from a male patient younger than 18 who had a stem cell transplant for acute lymphoblastic leukemia, so the T cells may come from the graft donor.

A few counts support this clonotype. CDR3 loop: CASSLVLAEPLWKTQYF. The CDR3 coding sequence is TGTGCCAGCAGCTTAGTGCTAGCGGAGCCCCTATGGAAGACCCAGTACTTC. This rearrangement joins TRBV7-9 to TRBJ2-5, with 7 nucleotides matching TRBD2. CDR3 length: 17 amino acids. The J segment lost 6 bases and the V segment lost 1 base, leaving 14 bases of the junction unmatched. Per the germline V gene, CDR1 is SEHNR and CDR2 is FQNEAQ (reference sequence). Full variable domain (outside the CDR3, taken from reference TRBV7-9 and TRBJ2-5): DTGVSQNPRHKITKRGQNVTFRCDPISEHNRLYWYRQTLGQGPEFLTYFQNEAQLEKSRLLSDRFSAERPKGSFSTLEIQRTEQGDSAMYLCASSLVLAEPLWKTQYFGPGTRLLVL.

This clonotype was recorded at least ten times. The V and J genes are TRBV5-6 and TRBJ1-5; D is possibly TRBD1 (5 bases). The CDR3 contains 14 residues. V lost 4 bases and J lost 5, with 13 bases in between. Germline CDR1 reads SGHDT; CDR2 reads YYEEEE. The CDR3 coding sequence is TGTGCCAGCAGCCGATCAGGGTTGGATCAGCCCCAGCATTTT. Protein: CASSRSGLDQPQHF.

The chain uses TRBV7-2 and TRBJ1-4, with D perhaps TRBD1 (5 bases). CDR1 is SGHTA and CDR2 is FQGNSA in the germline V gene. The V end was cut by 5 bases, the J end by 2 bases, with 12 bases between. The CDR3 consists of 15 residues. The CDR3 here is CASSGPRGTNEKLFF. The DNA of the CDR3 is TGTGCCAGCAGCGGGCCACGGGGGACTAATGAAAAACTGTTTTTT.

This clonotype has a count of ten or more. The rearrangement uses TRBV7-2 and TRBJ2-7; D not resolved. The germline CDR1 and CDR2 sequences are SGHTA and FQGNSA. The ends were cut back, 4 bases at V and 3 bases at J, with 16 bases in the middle. The CDR3 contains 15 residues. CDR3 region: CASSSGPSSLYEQYF. CDR3 DNA sequence: TGTGCCAGCAGCTCGGGCCCTTCCTCTCTCTACGAGCAGTACTTC.

This clonotype was seen repeatedly, ten times or more. This chain connects TRBV28 to TRBJ1-3, with a possible D match to TRBD1 (5 bases). The V and J ends lost 3 bases and 6 bases respectively, with 18 bases between them. The CDR3 length is 16 residues. Looked up from germline, CDR1 is MDHEN and CDR2 is SYDVKM. CDR3 in amino acids: CASSFAGVRGENTIYF. The CDR3 DNA reads as TGTGCCAGCAGTTTTGCGGGGGTGCGGGGCGAAAACACCATATATTTT. Full variable domain (missing parts from reference TRBV28 and TRBJ1-3): DVKVTQSSRYLVKRTGEKVFLECVQDMDHENMFWYRQDPGLGLRLIYFSYDVKMKEKGDIPEGYSVSREKKERFSLILESASTNQTSMYLCASSFAGVRGENTIYFGEGSWLTVV.

This clonotype has a count of ten or more. The CDR3: CASSPVEGAQHNSPLHF. CDR3 DNA: TGTGCCAGCAGCCCGGTTGAGGGGGCGCAACACAATTCACCCCTCCACTTT. This chain links TRBV7-9 with TRBJ1-6; TRBD1 matches at 7 bases. CDR1 and CDR2 from the germline V gene are SEHNR and FQNEAQ (reference sequence). The CDR3 loop spans 17 amino acids. The J segment lost 7 bases and the V segment lost 5 bases, leaving 14 bases of the junction unmatched.

This clonotype appeared many times. The V call is TRBV7-8, the J call TRBJ2-3, with 9 bases matching TRBD1. Germline CDR1 is SGHVS and CDR2 is FQNEAQ. The CDR3 runs to 15 residues. With V trimmed by 3 bases and J by 4 bases, 5 bases remained unmatched. The CDR3 bases are TGTGCCAGCAGCTTGGTGGGACAGGGATCAGATACGCAGTATTTT. This gives the protein CASSLVGQGSDTQYF.

This clonotype was observed at least ten times. V and J are TRBV4-2 and TRBJ1-3; no firm D call. The CDR3 totals 17 residues. Germline CDR1 LGHNA, CDR2 YNFKEQ. V was cut by 3 bases and J by 3 bases, with 18 bases left in between. The CDR3 coding sequence is TGTGCCAGCAGCCAGGGCTCCCTTTCTAGTGGTGGAAACACCATATATTTT. Protein product: CASSQGSLSSGGNTIYF.

This clonotype was recorded at least ten times. The chain carries TRBV9 and TRBJ2-1; TRBD2 aligns across 10 bases. This CDR3 region has 16 residues. The germline CDR1 and CDR2 sequences are SGDLS and YYNGEE. V lost 0 bases to trimming and J lost 7 bases; unmatched junction nucleotides: 7. As DNA, the CDR3 is TGTGCCAGCAGCGTAGGGAGCGGGGGGGCGGGAAATGAGCAGTTCTTC. Its translation: CASSVGSGGAGNEQFF.

As regards this clonotype: With a much larger clone just one base away, this may be a read error. CDR3 protein: CATSVVGATDTQYF. The CDR3 DNA sequence: TGTGCCACCAGCGTAGTTGGAGCAACAGATACGCAGTATTTT. V and J are TRBV9 and TRBJ2-3; D is unresolved. CDR3 size: 14 residues. Germline-derived CDR1 and CDR2 are SGDLS and YYNGEE.

There are many counts of this clonotype. Germline and junction disagree at one end, which may indicate a read error. J is TRBJ2-5 and V is TRBV29-1, with TRBD2 matching over 9 bases. The CDR3 has 14 amino acids. The germline gives CDR1 SQVTM, CDR2 ANQGSEA. CDR3 loop: CSVGVAGVEETHYF. The CDR3 coding sequence is TGCAGCGTTGGAGTAGCGGGAGTGGAAGAGACCCATTACTTC.

The chain employs TRBV20-1 and TRBJ2-5, with TRBD2 as a possible D gene (7 bases). The V and J ends lost 3 bases and 6 bases respectively, with 14 bases between them. Germline CDR1 and CDR2: DFQATT and SNEGSKA (reference sequence). This CDR3 contains 13 residues. The CDR3 sequence: CSARPGGWKTQYF. CDR3 nucleotides: TGCAGTGCTAGGCCGGGGGGCTGGAAGACCCAGTACTTC.

Ten or more counts support this clonotype. The chain is built from TRBV12-3 or TRBV12-4 and TRBJ2-5, with 7 bases lining up with TRBD2. After removal of 6 bases from V and 2 bases from J, the junction contained 9 bases not matched to a gene. This CDR3 has 15 residues. CDR3 DNA: TGTGCCAGCAGCGAAAACCCGGGACTACAAGAGACCCAGTACTTC. It encodes CASSENPGLQETQYF.

Turning to this clonotype: A much larger clone lies a single base off, so this may be a read error. This chain links TRBV12-3 or TRBV12-4 with TRBJ1-1, with D possibly matching TRBD1 (5 bases). This CDR3 region has 11 residues. V was cut by 8 bases and J by 6 bases, with 10 bases left in between. The CDR3 DNA sequence: TGTGCCAGCCTCTGGGGCGCTGAAGCTTTCTTT. It specifies CASLWGAEAFF.

This clonotype has at least ten counts. This sequence joins TRBV4-3 and TRBJ2-5; 12 positions agree with TRBD2. This CDR3 contains 18 residues. The trim removed 2 bases at V and 4 bases at J, leaving 11 bases unmatched. Germline CDR1 and CDR2: LGHNA and YSLEER. CDR3 DNA sequence: TGCGCCAGCAGCCAACTCACGGCTAGCGGGGGGGCCCGAGAGACCCAGTACTTC. Its protein is CASSQLTASGGARETQYF.

This clonotype was seen many times. Written as DNA, the CDR3 is TGTGCCAGCAGCCAAGTAACGGGCAGACGCTATGGCTACACCTTC. Translating gives CASSQVTGRRYGYTF. This chain links TRBV3-1 with TRBJ1-2; D is ambiguous. CDR3 length equals 15 residues. V shed 1 base and J shed 4 bases, with 13 bases lying between them. Germline V CDR1 and CDR2: LGHDT, YNNKEL (reference sequence).

The rearrangement joins TRBV23-1 to TRBJ2-5; TRBD2 might be the D (6 bases). TRBV23-1 is assigned to the ORF class and has an uncertain function. Trimming stripped 0 bases from V and 4 bases from J, with 18 bases between. CDR3 length: 17 amino acids. The CDR3 protein is CASSQSGGTIGRETQYF. In DNA form, the CDR3 reads TGCGCCAGCAGTCAATCAGGAGGGACGATCGGGCGAGAGACCCAGTACTTC.

This clonotype was observed many times. V and J are TRBV28 and TRBJ1-2; D is unresolved. V shed 1 base and J shed 7 bases, with 13 bases lying between them. Germline CDR1 and CDR2: MDHEN and SYDVKM. The CDR3 consists of 14 residues. CDR3 DNA sequence: TGTGCCAGCAGTTTATTTGGGCCCACGGGTGGCTACACCTTC. Translation gives CASSLFGPTGGYTF.

To note about this clonotype: Being one base from a much bigger clone, this may be a read error. Likely a read error: the CDR3 ends without its conserved phenylalanine or tryptophan. The chain combines TRBV4-1 with TRBJ2-3, with 8 bases identical to TRBD2. The V segment lost 2 bases and the J segment 3 bases; nucleotides outside the gene matches: 4. Germline CDR1 reads MGHRA; CDR2 reads YSYEKL. This CDR3 has 15 amino acids. This chain's CDR3 is CASSQLGLGTDTQYL. DNA for the CDR3: TGCGCCAGCAGCCAATTGGGACTAGGGACAGATACGCAGTATCTT.

Note on this clonotype: This may be a read error: a much more frequent sequence differs by one nucleotide. The CDR3 is CTSSFRRGDEKLFF. The CDR3 bases are TGTACCAGCAGTTTCAGGAGGGGGGATGAAAAACTGTTTTTT. V usage is TRBV12-3 or TRBV12-4 and J usage is TRBJ1-4, with D possibly TRBD1 on 6 matching bases. CDR3 length equals 14 residues.

This clonotype showed up many times. The J gene is TRBJ1-5, the V gene TRBV6-2 or TRBV6-3, with 9 nucleotides matching TRBD1. The CDR3 covers 14 residues. V dropped 4 bases and J dropped 5; count of bases not matched to a gene: 3. Germline V gives CDR1 MNHEY, CDR2 SVGEGT. The CDR3 region has the DNA TGTGCCAGCAGTTCAACAGGGGGCCATCAGCCCCAGCATTTT. The encoded protein is CASSSTGGHQPQHF.

This clonotype was seen repeatedly, ten times or more. The chain is built from TRBV20-1 and TRBJ1-5; D is perhaps TRBD1 (5 bases). The CDR3 totals 14 residues. Trimming took 7 bases from V and 1 from J, leaving 14 bases between them. Germline CDR1 DFQATT, CDR2 SNEGSKA (reference sequence). CDR3 protein: CSVGGGGSNQPQHF. In DNA, the CDR3 is TGCAGTGTGGGGGGTGGAGGGAGCAATCAGCCCCAGCATTTT.

This clonotype was counted between two and nine times. CDR3 protein: CASNPGTSNSPLHF. Here the CDR3 DNA reads TGTGCCAGTAACCCCGGGACTTCAAATTCACCCCTCCACTTT. The rearrangement joins TRBV19 to TRBJ1-6, with D maybe TRBD1 (5 bases). Per germline, CDR1 LNHDA and CDR2 SQIVND (reference sequence). V was pared by 7 bases and J by 7 bases, with 14 bases between. The length of the CDR3 is 14 residues.

This clonotype was detected ten times or more. The chain has TRBV20-1 and TRBJ2-1; 13 nucleotides line up with TRBD2. Looked up from germline, CDR1 is DFQATT and CDR2 is SNEGSKA (reference sequence). Trimming cost V 3 bases and J 4 bases; bases outside gene matches: 6. The CDR3 is made up of 16 amino acids. For the CDR3, the DNA is TGCAGTGCTAGCGACTTGGGACTAGCGGGATACAATGAGCAGTTCTTC. Translated: CSASDLGLAGYNEQFF.

This clonotype appeared a few times. The CDR3 region is CASSQGGLRNTEAFF. The CDR3 DNA follows: TGTGCCAGCAGCCAGGGAGGACTCCGGAACACTGAAGCTTTCTTT. The genes are TRBV3-1 and TRBJ1-1; D gene uncertain. CDR1 and CDR2 from the germline V gene are LGHDT and YNNKEL (reference sequence). This CDR3 has 15 residues. V shed 3 bases and J shed 1 base, with 12 bases lying between them.

This clonotype was detected many times. V and J are TRBV28 and TRBJ1-5; no firm D call. Between the trimmed V and J ends, which lost 3 bases and 1 base, there was a span of 16 bases. This CDR3 region has 17 residues. Germline V gene data show CDR1 as MDHEN and CDR2 as SYDVKM. The CDR3, as DNA: TGTGCCAGCAGTTTTCCTCGGGTCTGGGTAAGCAATCAGCCCCAGCATTTT. It encodes CASSFPRVWVSNQPQHF.

This clonotype was detected ten times or more. The chain couples TRBV12-3 or TRBV12-4 to TRBJ1-5; weak D call: TRBD1 (6 bases). This CDR3 is 15 amino acids long. The ends were cut back, 3 bases at V and 6 bases at J, with 15 bases in the middle. The CDR3, as DNA: TGTGCCAGCAGTTTGGGCGGACAGCCAAGTCAGCCCCAGCATTTT. Its protein is CASSLGGQPSQPQHF.

This clonotype was counted ten times or more. The chain recombines TRBV7-2 with TRBJ1-1; no firm D call. Germline V gene sequence: CDR1 SGHTA, CDR2 FQGNSA. The length of the CDR3 is 13 residues. Trimming shortened V by 6 bases and J by 7 bases, and 15 bases separated the two germline ends. DNA for the CDR3: TGTGCCAGCAGGGCACCGGGAACTAGTGAAGCTTTCTTT. Amino acids: CASRAPGTSEAFF. The full variable domain, its missing parts supplied by reference TRBV7-2 and TRBJ1-1, is GAGVSQSPSNKVTEKGKDVELRCDPISGHTALYWYRQSLGQGLEFLIYFQGNSAPDKSGLPSDRFSAERTGGSVSTLTIQRTQQEDSAVYLCASRAPGTSEAFFGQGTRLTVV.

This clonotype showed up many times. The rearrangement links TRBV20-1 to TRBJ2-3; 10 nucleotides agree with TRBD2. The CDR3 loop spans 14 amino acids. Trimming removed 6 bases from V and 2 bases from J; junction bases left unmatched: 5. CDR1 and CDR2 from the germline V gene are DFQATT and SNEGSKA (reference sequence). The CDR3 nucleotides are TGCAGTGCCAAAGCGGGGGGGCCCACAGATACGCAGTATTTT. Translated: CSAKAGGPTDTQYF.

Ten or more counts support this clonotype. The rearrangement joins TRBV27 to TRBJ2-2; TRBD2 matches 11 bases. Germline lookup yields CDR1 MNHEY and CDR2 SMNVEV (reference sequence). V shed 6 bases, J shed 2 bases, and the junction held 5 bases outside the gene matches. The CDR3 totals 16 residues. CDR3 DNA: TGTGCCAGCAGACGTACTAGCGGGGGTAACACCGGGGAGCTGTTTTTT. Its protein is CASRRTSGGNTGELFF.

The chain employs TRBV19 and TRBJ2-7, with D possibly matching TRBD2 (6 bases). Germline CDR1 and CDR2: LNHDA and SQIVND (reference sequence). The CDR3 has 14 amino acids. V lost 4 bases and J 5 bases, leaving 15 bases between the germline ends. The CDR3 nucleotides are TGTGCCAGTAGTACCAACCGGGACTTCAACGAGCAGTACTTC. Its translation: CASSTNRDFNEQYF.

There are a few counts of this clonotype. The genes are TRBV5-1 and TRBJ2-2; maybe TRBD2 (6 bases). From germline, CDR1 is SGHRS and CDR2 YFSETQ. The CDR3 has 17 amino acids. V lost 2 bases, J lost 13 bases, and 27 bases lay in between. The CDR3 bases are TGCGCCAGCAGCTTAAGGGGAGGCCTCTTGCCTGTCGGAGGGCTGTTTTTT. Residues: CASSLRGGLLPVGGLFF.